These 4 T cell receptor beta chains came from one sample sequenced in a study of cytomegalovirus exposure and HLA in healthy donors. The PCR made use of 60 Vbeta and 13 Jbeta primers. The protocol was immunoSEQ multiplex PCR, while the TCRdb copy is restricted to in-frame clones and leaves out a portion. Among 95,000 to 150,000 clones listed, over 70% were seen once. Sequencing input: PBMCs. The origin of the receptors is a female donor in good health and CMV-seropositive.

Regarding this clone: Within the sample, other DNA sequences also encode this same CDR3. The rearrangement links TRBV7-2 to TRBJ1-1; TRBD1 might be the D (5 bases). Trimming removed 3 bases at V and 4 bases at J, with 12 bases between. CDR1 and CDR2 from the germline V gene are SGHTA and FQGNSA. CDR3 length: 14 amino acids. The CDR3 loop is CASSFRGRGTEAFF. CDR3 nucleotides: TGTGCCAGCAGCTTTAGGGGTAGGGGCACTGAAGCTTTCTTT.

The chain uses TRBV30 and TRBJ1-4, with D possibly TRBD1 on 6 matching bases. Germline-derived CDR1 and CDR2 are GTSNPN and SVGIG (reference sequence). Trimming took off 7 bases at V and 11 bases at J, with 17 bases between the two ends. This CDR3 is built from 12 residues. The DNA for the CDR3 is TGTGCCTTCTCACAGGGTAGGGTGAAACTGTTTTTT. It is translated as CAFSQGRVKLFF. Filled out from reference TRBV30 and TRBJ1-4, the complete variable domain reads SQTIHQWPATLVQPVGSPLSLECTVEGTSNPNLYWYRQAAGRGLQLLFYSVGIGQISSEVPQNLSASRPQDRQFILSSKKLLLSDSGFYLCAFSQGRVKLFFGSGTQLSVL.

The chain has TRBV5-1 and TRBJ2-1; 12 bases map to TRBD2. CDR1 and CDR2 (germline): SGHRS, YFSETQ. V lost 0 bases to trimming and J lost 6 bases; unmatched junction nucleotides: 1. CDR3 length equals 15 residues. The DNA of the CDR3 is TGCGCCAGCAGCTTGGCTAGCGGGGGGGCCAATGAGCAGTTCTTC. The encoded protein is CASSLASGGANEQFF.

This clone was counted only a few times. The rearrangement links TRBV6-6 to TRBJ2-3; 8 positions match TRBD2. This CDR3 contains 13 residues. Germline V gives CDR1 MNHNY, CDR2 SVGAGI (reference sequence). The J segment lost 6 bases and the V segment lost 10 bases, leaving 9 bases of the junction unmatched. The CDR3 sequence: CAIQTGGKDTQYF. DNA of the CDR3: TGTGCCATCCAGACGGGGGGGAAGGATACGCAGTATTTT.